This TCR beta chain was captured in a study of glioma-infiltrating T cells after dendritic cell vaccination. About the research overall: At biweekly intervals, patients got three intradermal dendritic cell vaccine injections. Overall study results and limits: Only a small number of patients had complete blood and tumor samples.

Per the germline V gene, CDR1 is MNHGY and CDR2 is SVAAGI. The CDR3 loop spans 16 amino acids. V was pared by 5 bases and J by 4 bases, with 8 bases of the junction left unmatched. The immunoSEQ assay amplified TCRB CDR3 from up to roughly 2 ug DNA. Amplification used 60 V beta primers and 13 J beta primers. Using immunoSEQ multiplex PCR, the repertoire was profiled, and TCRdb retains in-frame clones only, with some absent. The sample carries under 130,000 clones, about four fifths recorded once. In regard to this clone: Its specificity is unknown.

This TCR derives from a human donor with glioblastoma. The chain combines TRBV6-9 with TRBJ1-5; 10 bases map to TRBD1. The material was blood, obtained before dendritic cell vaccination. The CDR3: CASSEGWTGGNQPQHF. CDR3 DNA: TGTGCCAGCAGTGAAGGCTGGACAGGGGGGAATCAGCCCCAGCATTTT.